This is a list of T cell receptor beta chains from one sample in a study of shared clonotypes between healthy human individuals. Sequencing was performed with immunoSEQ multiplex PCR; in TCRdb, only in-frame clones are kept and a portion is missing. The table records approximately 2,200,000 clones, just over 90% of them present only once. Sample: naive CD8+ T cells from PBMCs. The receptors shown here come from a man younger than 30 in good health. Some clones in this sample may be carry-over from other donors' samples. CDR3s include the opening cysteine and the closing phenylalanine or tryptophan. Fields, in order: V gene, clone size, J gene, D gene, CDR3 protein, CDR3 DNA. The D gene is left open where the match is weak. Expanded clones get a size class; other rows say once, few or many, or leave the size out.

v_call: TRBV29-1; clone_size: NA; j_call: TRBJ2-7; d_call: NA; cdr3_aa: CSVRTYEQYF; cdr3_nt: TGCAGCGTTAGAACTTACGAGCAGTACTTC
v_call: TRBV9; clone_size: NA; j_call: TRBJ1-2; d_call: NA; cdr3_aa: CASSAPGIYGYTF; cdr3_nt: TGTGCCAGCAGCGCCCCGGGGATCTATGGCTACACCTTC
v_call: TRBV19; clone_size: NA; j_call: TRBJ1-5; d_call: TRBD1; cdr3_aa: CASSGKTGWHQPQHF; cdr3_nt: TGTGCCAGTAGTGGTAAGACAGGGTGGCACCAGCCCCAGCATTTT
v_call: TRBV2; clone_size: NA; j_call: TRBJ2-1; d_call: TRBD2; cdr3_aa: CASRGSGRVNNEQFF; cdr3_nt: TGTGCCAGCAGGGGGAGCGGGAGGGTGAACAATGAGCAGTTCTTC
v_call: TRBV19; clone_size: NA; j_call: TRBJ2-1; d_call: NA; cdr3_aa: CASSIGGQALSSYNEQFF; cdr3_nt: TGTGCCAGTAGTATAGGGGGGCAGGCCCTGAGCTCCTACAATGAGCAGTTCTTC
v_call: TRBV28; clone_size: NA; j_call: TRBJ2-7; d_call: TRBD1; cdr3_aa: CASRKETTGGFEQYF; cdr3_nt: TGTGCCAGCCGTAAGGAGACGACAGGGGGCTTCGAGCAGTACTTC
v_call: TRBV27; clone_size: NA; j_call: TRBJ2-7; d_call: TRBD1; cdr3_aa: CASSKRQGYYEQYF; cdr3_nt: TGTGCCAGCAGTAAAAGACAGGGATACTACGAGCAGTACTTC
v_call: TRBV4-1; clone_size: NA; j_call: TRBJ1-1; d_call: NA; cdr3_aa: CASSQDEEAFF; cdr3_nt: TGCGCCAGCAGCCAAGATGAGGAAGCTTTCTTT
v_call: TRBV29-1; clone_size: NA; j_call: TRBJ2-1; d_call: NA; cdr3_aa: CSVDDRLSYNEQFF; cdr3_nt: TGCAGCGTTGATGACAGGCTTTCCTACAATGAGCAGTTCTTC
v_call: TRBV11-2; clone_size: once; j_call: TRBJ2-1; d_call: NA; cdr3_aa: CASSLDGRTLIYNEQFF; cdr3_nt: TGTGCCAGCAGCTTAGATGGCAGGACACTCATCTACAATGAGCAGTTCTTC
v_call: TRBV7-2; clone_size: NA; j_call: TRBJ2-1; d_call: NA; cdr3_aa: CASTGAETSYNEQFF; cdr3_nt: TGTGCCAGCACCGGAGCGGAAACCTCCTACAATGAGCAGTTCTTC
v_call: TRBV15; clone_size: NA; j_call: TRBJ2-7; d_call: NA; cdr3_aa: CATSREGGGPSYEQYF; cdr3_nt: TGTGCCACCAGCAGAGAGGGGGGTGGACCCTCCTACGAGCAGTACTTC
v_call: TRBV5-1; clone_size: NA; j_call: TRBJ2-1; d_call: NA; cdr3_aa: CASSPRLVGSSYNEQFF; cdr3_nt: TGCGCCAGCAGCCCTCGCCTCGTGGGGAGCTCCTACAATGAGCAGTTCTTC
v_call: TRBV29-1; clone_size: NA; j_call: TRBJ2-7; d_call: NA; cdr3_aa: CSVPWGYEQYF; cdr3_nt: TGCAGCGTTCCTTGGGGCTACGAGCAGTACTTC
v_call: TRBV7-9; clone_size: NA; j_call: TRBJ2-1; d_call: TRBD2; cdr3_aa: CASSFGTSGSNEQFF; cdr3_nt: TGTGCCAGCAGCTTCGGGACTAGCGGGAGCAATGAGCAGTTCTTC
v_call: TRBV9; clone_size: NA; j_call: TRBJ2-3; d_call: NA; cdr3_aa: CASSVEDYRTDTQYF; cdr3_nt: TGTGCCAGCAGCGTAGAGGACTACCGCACAGATACGCAGTATTTT
v_call: TRBV7-9; clone_size: NA; j_call: TRBJ1-5; d_call: NA; cdr3_aa: CASSLQGSNQPQHF; cdr3_nt: TGTGCCAGCAGCCTCCAGGGAAGCAATCAGCCCCAGCATTTT
v_call: TRBV12-5; clone_size: once; j_call: TRBJ1-5; d_call: NA; cdr3_aa: CASGLVRTRGANQPQHF; cdr3_nt: TGTGCTAGTGGTTTGGTAAGGACACGGGGGGCCAATCAGCCCCAGCATTTT
v_call: TRBV27; clone_size: NA; j_call: TRBJ2-5; d_call: NA; cdr3_aa: CASSAFEGGLETQYF; cdr3_nt: TGTGCCAGCAGTGCCTTTGAGGGAGGTTTGGAGACCCAGTACTTC
v_call: TRBV27; clone_size: once; j_call: TRBJ2-7; d_call: NA; cdr3_aa: CASSTTLTEQYF; cdr3_nt: TGTGCCAGCAGCACGACTCTCACCGAGCAGTACTTC
v_call: TRBV28; clone_size: NA; j_call: TRBJ2-7; d_call: TRBD1; cdr3_aa: CASSLVDRVYEQYF; cdr3_nt: TGTGCCAGCAGTTTAGTGGACAGGGTCTACGAGCAGTACTTC
v_call: TRBV28; clone_size: once; j_call: TRBJ2-3; d_call: NA; cdr3_aa: CASRADGTDTQYF; cdr3_nt: TGTGCCAGCAGGGCCGACGGCACAGATACGCAGTATTTT
v_call: TRBV4-1; clone_size: NA; j_call: TRBJ2-1; d_call: NA; cdr3_aa: CASSQVGGPRQFF; cdr3_nt: TGCGCCAGCAGCCAAGTAGGTGGGCCCAGGCAGTTCTTC
v_call: TRBV10-3; clone_size: NA; j_call: TRBJ2-1; d_call: NA; cdr3_aa: CAISEPGARGPTEQFF; cdr3_nt: TGTGCCATCAGTGAGCCGGGGGCGCGGGGGCCCACGGAGCAGTTCTTC
v_call: TRBV4-3; clone_size: NA; j_call: TRBJ2-5; d_call: TRBD1; cdr3_aa: CASSQELDRAWETQYF; cdr3_nt: TGCGCCAGCAGCCAAGAGTTGGACAGGGCTTGGGAGACCCAGTACTTC
v_call: TRBV4-3; clone_size: NA; j_call: TRBJ2-4; d_call: TRBD1; cdr3_aa: CASSILTGDKNIQYF; cdr3_nt: TGCGCCAGCAGCATCTTGACAGGGGACAAAAACATTCAGTACTTC
v_call: TRBV11-2; clone_size: NA; j_call: TRBJ2-7; d_call: NA; cdr3_aa: CASSFGAGAWDEQYF; cdr3_nt: TGTGCCAGCAGCTTCGGTGCAGGGGCGTGGGACGAGCAGTACTTC
v_call: TRBV9; clone_size: NA; j_call: TRBJ2-5; d_call: TRBD1; cdr3_aa: CASSATRGYQETQYF; cdr3_nt: TGTGCCAGCAGCGCCACCAGGGGGTACCAAGAGACCCAGTACTTC
v_call: TRBV4-1; clone_size: once; j_call: TRBJ2-7; d_call: NA; cdr3_aa: CASSQVLAPYEQYF; cdr3_nt: TGCGCCAGCAGCCAAGTCCTAGCACCCTACGAGCAGTACTTC
v_call: TRBV4-1; clone_size: NA; j_call: TRBJ2-1; d_call: NA; cdr3_aa: CASSQDPANNYNEQFF; cdr3_nt: TGCGCCAGCAGCCAAGATCCAGCGAATAACTACAATGAGCAGTTCTTC
v_call: TRBV27; clone_size: NA; j_call: TRBJ2-7; d_call: NA; cdr3_aa: CASSPLGRPGEQYF; cdr3_nt: TGTGCCAGCAGTCCCCTGGGGAGGCCGGGAGAGCAGTACTTC
v_call: TRBV5-1; clone_size: NA; j_call: TRBJ2-3; d_call: NA; cdr3_aa: CASSLEGSPTSTDTQYF; cdr3_nt: TGCGCCAGCAGCTTGGAGGGGAGCCCCACGAGCACAGATACGCAGTATTTT
v_call: TRBV5-1; clone_size: NA; j_call: TRBJ2-7; d_call: NA; cdr3_aa: CASSLSGGAYEQYF; cdr3_nt: TGCGCCAGCAGCTTGAGTGGCGGGGCCTACGAGCAGTACTTC
v_call: TRBV18; clone_size: NA; j_call: TRBJ2-7; d_call: NA; cdr3_aa: CASSLSGTPPGYEQYF; cdr3_nt: TGTGCCAGCTCACTGTCCGGGACCCCGCCGGGCTACGAGCAGTACTTC
v_call: TRBV13; clone_size: once; j_call: TRBJ2-7; d_call: NA; cdr3_aa: CASSLGQDYEQYF; cdr3_nt: TGTGCCAGCAGCTTAGGACAGGACTACGAGCAGTACTTC
v_call: TRBV6-1; clone_size: NA; j_call: TRBJ1-2; d_call: TRBD1; cdr3_aa: CASSEGQGYYGYTF; cdr3_nt: TGTGCCAGCAGTGAGGGACAGGGATACTATGGCTACACCTTC
v_call: TRBV5-4; clone_size: once; j_call: TRBJ2-2; d_call: TRBD1; cdr3_aa: CASSFTGGTGELFF; cdr3_nt: TGTGCCAGCAGCTTCACAGGGGGCACCGGGGAGCTGTTTTTT
v_call: TRBV15; clone_size: NA; j_call: TRBJ2-1; d_call: NA; cdr3_aa: CATSRASVDEQFF; cdr3_nt: TGTGCCACCAGCAGAGCCTCGGTGGATGAGCAGTTCTTC
v_call: TRBV4-3; clone_size: NA; j_call: TRBJ2-2; d_call: TRBD1; cdr3_aa: CASSQDSRTGETGELFF; cdr3_nt: TGCGCCAGCAGCCAAGATTCGCGGACAGGCGAAACCGGGGAGCTGTTTTTT
v_call: TRBV7-2; clone_size: NA; j_call: TRBJ2-7; d_call: TRBD1; cdr3_aa: CASSLSRQGASYEQYF; cdr3_nt: TGTGCCAGCAGCTTATCTCGACAGGGGGCGTCTTACGAGCAGTACTTC
v_call: TRBV28; clone_size: NA; j_call: TRBJ2-1; d_call: TRBD1; cdr3_aa: CASSLRTGSRYEQFF; cdr3_nt: TGTGCCAGCAGTCTGAGGACAGGGAGTAGGTATGAGCAGTTCTTC
v_call: TRBV29-1; clone_size: NA; j_call: TRBJ2-1; d_call: NA; cdr3_aa: CSVEAGLSFNEQFF; cdr3_nt: TGCAGCGTTGAAGCTGGACTGTCCTTTAATGAGCAGTTCTTC
v_call: TRBV9; clone_size: NA; j_call: TRBJ1-2; d_call: NA; cdr3_aa: CASSASGTPNYGYTF; cdr3_nt: TGTGCCAGCTCCGCCTCCGGGACACCCAACTATGGCTACACCTTC
v_call: TRBV18; clone_size: NA; j_call: TRBJ1-4; d_call: NA; cdr3_aa: CASSPGIYRTNEKLFF; cdr3_nt: TGTGCCAGCTCACCAGGTATTTACAGAACAAATGAAAAACTGTTTTTT
v_call: TRBV4-1; clone_size: NA; j_call: TRBJ1-4; d_call: NA; cdr3_aa: CASSQDNGGQINEKLFF; cdr3_nt: TGCGCCAGCAGCCAAGATAACGGAGGCCAGATTAATGAAAAACTGTTTTTT
v_call: TRBV11-2; clone_size: NA; j_call: TRBJ2-7; d_call: NA; cdr3_aa: CASSPGLPYEQYF; cdr3_nt: TGTGCCAGCAGCCCGGGGCTACCCTACGAGCAGTACTTC
v_call: TRBV27; clone_size: NA; j_call: TRBJ1-1; d_call: NA; cdr3_aa: CASSLSQGGTEAFF; cdr3_nt: TGTGCCAGCAGTTTATCTCAGGGTGGGACTGAAGCTTTCTTT
v_call: TRBV19; clone_size: NA; j_call: TRBJ2-1; d_call: NA; cdr3_aa: CASSISGSAYNEQFF; cdr3_nt: TGTGCCAGTAGTATATCAGGGAGTGCATACAATGAGCAGTTCTTC
v_call: TRBV19; clone_size: NA; j_call: TRBJ2-1; d_call: NA; cdr3_aa: CASTLPGTINEQFF; cdr3_nt: TGTGCCAGTACCCTTCCCGGGACCATCAATGAGCAGTTCTTC
v_call: TRBV5-8; clone_size: once; j_call: TRBJ1-4; d_call: NA; cdr3_aa: CASTGRTNEKLFF; cdr3_nt: TGTGCCAGCACCGGGCGCACTAATGAAAAACTGTTTTTT
v_call: TRBV19; clone_size: NA; j_call: TRBJ2-7; d_call: TRBD1; cdr3_aa: CASSSLPGTDYTYEQYF; cdr3_nt: TGTGCCAGTAGTTCCCTTCCAGGGACAGACTATACCTACGAGCAGTACTTC